The present T cell receptor (beta chain) was sequenced within a study of blood T cell repertoires in COVID-19. For the study at large: From T cells, B-cell-depleted T cells, or PBMCs came the material, which was cDNA or gDNA.

This table comes from immunoSEQ multiplex PCR, and its TCRdb copy is limited to in-frame clones, with some not included. The sample includes around 100,000 clones, approximately 87% of them seen just once. Germline assignment: CDR1 KGHSH and CDR2 LQKENI. There are 14 residues in the CDR3. Trimming removed 6 bases from V and 5 bases from J, with 14 bases in between. The chain couples TRBV18 to TRBJ2-4, with a possible D match to TRBD1 (6 bases). This receptor was identified in a man in his fifties with acute or convalescent COVID-19. Sequenced material: peripheral blood. The CDR3 protein is CASSSTGTENIQYF. In nucleotides, the CDR3 is TGTGCCAGCTCGTCGACAGGTACCGAAAACATTCAGTACTTC.